This passage covers 19 T cell receptor beta chains from one sample sequenced in a study of cytomegalovirus exposure and HLA in healthy donors (dated by TCRdb to 2017 to 2019). Library creation used the immunoSEQ multiplex PCR assay. For the multiplex PCR, a mixture combining 60 forward primers for TCR Vbeta segments and 13 reverse primers for TCR Jbeta segments was used. TCRdb limited this immuneACCESS table to in-frame rearrangements with V and J called. A share of clones is missing; checked studies link under half to unresolved V genes, and the rest is unexplained. This sample gives approximately 150,000 clones in total; 75% to 90% of them show up just once. Of the sample, roughly 2.9% falls within the top ten clones. Sequencing used PBMCs. Receptor source: a woman in her 30s in good health and CMV-seronegative.

The chain combines TRBV11-2 with TRBJ2-7, with 7 bases lining up with TRBD2. CDR3 length: 14 amino acids. V lost 4 bases, J lost 2 bases, and 5 bases stayed unmatched. The germline V gene encodes CDR1 SGHAT and CDR2 FQNNGV. CDR3 in amino acids: CASSSRDYTYEQYF. In nucleotides, the CDR3 is TGTGCCAGCAGCTCCCGGGACTATACCTACGAGCAGTACTTC.

The chain joins TRBV4-3 to TRBJ1-5, with 9 bases matching TRBD1. This CDR3 is built from 14 residues. The germline V gene encodes CDR1 LGHNA and CDR2 YSLEER. Germline trimming cut 4 bases from V and 9 bases from J; bases unmatched to any gene: 7. The CDR3 bases are TGCGCCAGCAGCCTCGGGACAGGGATAAGGCCCCAGCATTTT. This gives the protein CASSLGTGIRPQHF.

This chain links TRBV30 with TRBJ2-1; possibly TRBD1 for D (6 bases). Per germline, CDR1 GTSNPN and CDR2 SVGIG (reference sequence). This CDR3 spans 11 amino acids. The germline V and J ends were trimmed by 3 bases and 10 bases, with 10 bases remaining between them. The CDR3 DNA follows: TGTGCCTGGAGGGCAGGGGACGAGCAGTTCTTC. Its protein product is CAWRAGDEQFF. Drawing the rest from reference TRBV30 and TRBJ2-1, the complete variable domain is SQTIHQWPATLVQPVGSPLSLECTVEGTSNPNLYWYRQAAGRGLQLLFYSVGIGQISSEVPQNLSASRPQDRQFILSSKKLLLSDSGFYLCAWRAGDEQFFGPGTRLTVL.

This rearrangement joins TRBV2 to TRBJ2-2; weak D call: TRBD2 (5 bases). Germline values: CDR1 SNHLY, CDR2 FYNNEI. The V gene lost 4 bases and the J gene lost 2 bases, with 11 bases spanning the gap. This CDR3 is built from 15 residues. CDR3 loop: CASSGASRNTGELFF. CDR3 DNA: TGTGCCAGCAGTGGGGCTAGCAGAAACACCGGGGAGCTGTTTTTT. The variable domain in full, with the rest retrieved from reference TRBV2 and TRBJ2-2, is EPEVTQTPSHQVTQMGQEVILRCVPISNHLYFYWYRQILGQKVEFLVSFYNNEISEKSEIFDDQFSVERPDGSNFTLKIRSTKLEDSAMYFCASSGASRNTGELFFGEGSRLTVL.

In this sample, this clone turned up once. V and J are TRBV7-9 and TRBJ2-3; D perhaps matches TRBD1 (5 bases). Per the germline V gene, CDR1 is SEHNR and CDR2 is FQNEAQ (reference sequence). The V end was cut by 1 base, the J end by 2 bases, with 19 bases between. This CDR3 is built from 18 residues. The CDR3 protein is CASSLDPRTPFNTDTQYF. CDR3 DNA sequence: TGTGCCAGCAGCTTAGATCCGCGGACACCATTCAACACAGATACGCAGTATTTT.

V is TRBV5-4 and J is TRBJ1-1; no definite D call. CDR3 length: 13 residues. Deletions cut 2 bases from V and 5 bases from J, with 10 bases between. The germline V gene has CDR1 SGHNT and CDR2 YYREEE (reference sequence). The CDR3 region is CASSFKPGTEAFF. CDR3 nucleotides: TGTGCCAGCAGCTTCAAGCCGGGGACTGAAGCTTTCTTT.

This clone has only a few counts. V and J are TRBV9 and TRBJ2-6, with TRBD2 matching over 10 bases. This CDR3 has 17 amino acids. Germline V gene lookup returns CDR1 SGDLS and CDR2 YYNGEE. Germline trimming cut 4 bases from V and 4 bases from J; bases unmatched to any gene: 8. Written as DNA, the CDR3 is TGTGCCAGCAGCTTCAAGACTAGCGGGCGGGGGGCCAACGTCCTGACTTTC. This codes for CASSFKTSGRGANVLTF. Looking up the rest from reference TRBV9 and TRBJ2-6 gives the full variable domain: DSGVTQTPKHLITATGQRVTLRCSPRSGDLSVYWYQQSLDQGLQFLIQYYNGEERAKGNILERFSAQQFPDLHSELNLSSLELGDSALYFCASSFKTSGRGANVLTFGAGSRLTVL.

The CDR3 loop reads CASTRSWEGQETQYF. The CDR3 DNA is TGTGCCAGCACCCGTTCTTGGGAGGGCCAAGAGACCCAGTACTTC. V gene TRBV5-6 combines with J gene TRBJ2-5; TRBD2 aligns across 7 bases. V gave up 6 bases and J gave up 1 base; unmatched junction bases: 9. CDR1 SGHDT and CDR2 YYEEEE come from the germline V gene. This CDR3 is built from 15 residues.

Concerning this clone itself: Additional DNA sequences in this sample encode the identical CDR3. The gene calls are TRBV7-6 and TRBJ2-7; 9 nucleotides align to TRBD2. CDR3 length: 19 amino acids. Germline loops: CDR1 SGHVS, CDR2 FNYEAQ. V gave up 6 bases and J gave up 3 bases; unmatched junction bases: 21. The chain's CDR3 is CASSLAPQTSGGPNYEQYF. In DNA form, the CDR3 reads TGTGCCAGCAGTCTGGCCCCTCAGACTAGCGGAGGGCCAAACTACGAGCAGTACTTC.

The chain has TRBV28 and TRBJ1-2; weak D call: TRBD1 (5 bases). The CDR3 spans 15 residues. Trimming removed 5 bases from V and 5 bases from J, with 18 bases in between. CDR1 and CDR2 from the germline V gene are MDHEN and SYDVKM. DNA for the CDR3: TGTGCCAGCAGTATCTACGGGAGGGGCGCTTATGGCTACACCTTC. Translation: CASSIYGRGAYGYTF.

This rearrangement joins TRBV18 to TRBJ2-3; 7 bases agree with TRBD2. CDR3 length: 14 amino acids. The V gene end was trimmed by 0 bases and the J gene end by 6 bases; junction bases not matched to a gene: 3. Germline V gene sequence: CDR1 KGHSH, CDR2 LQKENI. The CDR3 nucleotides read TGTGCCAGCTCACCACCGACTAGCCCGGATACGCAGTATTTT. It codes for CASSPPTSPDTQYF.

This chain joins TRBV7-7 and TRBJ1-2; D not resolved. Trimming left V 9 bases short and J 8 bases short, with 16 bases between. This CDR3 is 12 amino acids long. Germline values: CDR1 SSHAT, CDR2 FNYEAQ (reference sequence). CDR3 bases: TGTGCCAGACACTCGGGATTCTGGGGCTACACCTTC. Its translation: CARHSGFWGYTF.

This chain uses TRBV27 with TRBJ2-7; a possible D gene is TRBD2 (5 bases). Germline V gives CDR1 MNHEY, CDR2 SMNVEV (reference sequence). V gave up 5 bases and J gave up 6 bases, with 23 bases separating them. The CDR3 is 16 amino acids. CDR3 sequence: CASSPIWASPFSEQYF. Written as DNA, the CDR3 is TGTGCCAGCAGTCCCATTTGGGCTAGCCCCTTTTCCGAGCAGTACTTC.

V and J are TRBV7-9 and TRBJ2-7; 15 bases map to TRBD2. The CDR3 has 15 residues. From germline, CDR1 is SEHNR and CDR2 FQNEAQ (reference sequence). V dropped 5 bases and J dropped 7; count of bases not matched to a gene: 6. CDR3 region: CASSTTGTSGREQYF. DNA for the CDR3: TGTGCCAGCAGCACTACCGGGACTAGCGGGAGGGAGCAGTACTTC.

The genes are TRBV5-1 and TRBJ2-7, with D maybe TRBD1 (7 bases). Trimming shortened V by 0 bases and J by 5 bases, and 18 bases separated the two germline ends. This CDR3 is 16 amino acids long. In germline, CDR1 is SGHRS, CDR2 YFSETQ. As DNA, the CDR3 is TGCGCCAGCAGCTTGGGGGATTGGCAGGGGGGCCACGAGCAGTACTTC. Its protein is CASSLGDWQGGHEQYF.

The V gene is TRBV7-8, the J gene TRBJ2-7, with 12 bases aligning to TRBD2. Germline V gene sequence: CDR1 SGHVS, CDR2 FQNEAQ. This CDR3 spans 15 amino acids. J was trimmed by 4 bases and V by 5 bases; bases with no gene match: 6. CDR3 in DNA: TGTGCCAGCAGCGCGACTAGCGGGGGCCTTTACGAGCAGTACTTC. This translates into CASSATSGGLYEQYF.

This clone was counted between two and nine times. The chain combines TRBV5-1 with TRBJ1-1, with no clear D. CDR1 is SGHRS and CDR2 is YFSETQ in the germline V gene. V lost 6 bases, J lost 5 bases, and 14 bases lay in between. The CDR3 length is 13 residues. The CDR3 DNA is TGCGCCAGCACTACACCCTCGGGAACTGAAGCTTTCTTT. This codes for CASTTPSGTEAFF.

The chain employs TRBV7-9 and TRBJ1-1, with D hard to call. Germline V gives CDR1 SEHNR, CDR2 FQNEAQ (reference sequence). The ends were cut back, 2 bases at V and 3 bases at J, with 13 bases in the middle. The CDR3 runs to 15 residues. The CDR3 region is CASSLRRVVDTEAFF. The DNA of the CDR3 is TGTGCCAGCAGCTTACGGCGGGTCGTTGACACTGAAGCTTTCTTT.

The sample holds one count of this clone. The chain links TRBV7-3 to TRBJ1-5, with 7 positions matching TRBD1. The germline gives CDR1 SGHTA, CDR2 FQGTGA. Germline trimming cut 5 bases from V and 2 bases from J; bases unmatched to any gene: 3. This CDR3 region has 14 residues. As DNA, the CDR3 is TGTGCCAGCAGCAGGGACAGTCGCAATCAGCCCCAGCATTTT. This translates into CASSRDSRNQPQHF. Full variable domain (rest looked up from reference TRBV7-3 and TRBJ1-5): GAGVSQTPSNKVTEKGKYVELRCDPISGHTALYWYRQSLGQGPEFLIYFQGTGAADDSGLPNDRFFAVRPEGSVSTLKIQRTERGDSAVYLCASSRDSRNQPQHFGDGTRLSIL.